A single sample gave rise to the 32 T cell receptor beta chains below, sequenced in a study of cytomegalovirus exposure and HLA in healthy donors. The PCR used 60 Vbeta and 13 Jbeta primers. Some clones are missing from TCRdb's copy, which holds only in-frame ones; the method was immunoSEQ multiplex PCR. The table records about 160,000 clones, less than 90% of them present only once. Sample: PBMCs. These receptors were collected from a young man in good health and CMV-seronegative.

In the case of this clone: The junction departs from germline at one end; a sequencing error may be responsible. The chain recombines TRBV7-9 with TRBJ1-5; D might be TRBD1 (6 bases). The CDR3 is 14 amino acids. Per germline, CDR1 SEHNR and CDR2 FQNEAQ (reference sequence). CDR3 in DNA: TGTTCCAGCAGCATACAGGGTAGCAATCAGCCCCAGCATTTT. It codes for CSSSIQGSNQPQHF.

The J gene is TRBJ2-2, the V gene TRBV5-6; a weak D match, TRBD2 (6 bases). The germline V and J ends were trimmed by 4 bases and 6 bases, with 10 bases remaining between them. The CDR3 totals 13 residues. Germline loops: CDR1 SGHDT, CDR2 YYEEEE. CDR3 sequence (DNA): TGTGCCAGCAGCGGAACTAGCTCCGGGGAGCTGTTTTTT. As protein: CASSGTSSGELFF.

The rearrangement links TRBV19 to TRBJ2-5, with 11 bases identical to TRBD2. The better agreement between TRBJ2-7 and the DNA end casts doubt on the J call. The germline V gene encodes CDR1 LNHDA and CDR2 SQIVND (reference sequence). CDR3 size: 15 residues. The CDR3 DNA is TGTGCCAGTAGTATAAGGGGGACTAGCGGCTACGAGCAGTACTTC. Its translation: CASSIRGTSGYEQYF.

J is TRBJ2-7 and V is TRBV6-5; 8 bases are a match to TRBD2. The junction had 2 bases not matched to a gene; V was cut back by 0 bases and J by 4 bases. Germline CDR1 and CDR2: MNHEY and SVGAGI. This CDR3 has 14 amino acids. CDR3 protein: CASSYSRGGYEQYF. CDR3 DNA: TGTGCCAGCAGTTACTCCCGGGGGGGGTACGAGCAGTACTTC.

The V and J genes are TRBV5-1 and TRBJ2-2, with 8 bases matching TRBD2. This CDR3 comprises 16 residues. The germline gives CDR1 SGHRS, CDR2 YFSETQ. The J segment lost 5 bases and the V segment lost 0 bases, leaving 6 bases of the junction unmatched. CDR3 protein: CASSLEAGVATGELFF. The CDR3 DNA follows: TGCGCCAGCAGCTTGGAAGCGGGAGTCGCAACCGGGGAGCTGTTTTTT. Together with reference TRBV5-1 and TRBJ2-2, the CDR3 gives the full variable domain: KAGVTQTPRYLIKTRGQQVTLSCSPISGHRSVSWYQQTPGQGLQFLFEYFSETQRNKGNFPGRFSGRQFSNSRSEMNVSTLELGDSALYLCASSLEAGVATGELFFGEGSRLTVL.

V and J are TRBV7-9 and TRBJ1-4; no firm D call. CDR3 length equals 15 residues. Trimming shortened V by 5 bases and J by 0 bases, and 10 bases separated the two germline ends. Germline V gene sequence: CDR1 SEHNR, CDR2 FQNEAQ (reference sequence). The DNA for the CDR3 is TGTGCCAGCAGCCGAGGATTTGCAACTAATGAAAAACTGTTTTTT. Its translation: CASSRGFATNEKLFF. The full variable domain, completed using reference TRBV7-9 and TRBJ1-4, is DTGVSQNPRHKITKRGQNVTFRCDPISEHNRLYWYRQTLGQGPEFLTYFQNEAQLEKSRLLSDRFSAERPKGSFSTLEIQRTEQGDSAMYLCASSRGFATNEKLFFGSGTQLSVL.

This sequence joins TRBV4-1 and TRBJ1-2; 10 bases match TRBD1. Trimming cost V 1 base and J 0 bases; bases outside gene matches: 20. Germline V CDR1 and CDR2: MGHRA, YSYEKL. This CDR3 has 22 amino acids. This chain's CDR3 is CASSQGHKWGQGILTANYGYTF. The DNA of the CDR3 is TGCGCCAGCAGCCAAGGACATAAATGGGGACAGGGGATTTTGACGGCTAACTATGGCTACACCTTC.

This clone was seen only a few times. The chain uses TRBV18 and TRBJ2-7; TRBD1 matches 7 bases. V shed 1 base and J 3 bases; nucleotides not matched to a gene: 0. The CDR3 extends over 13 amino acids. Germline V CDR1 and CDR2: KGHSH, LQKENI. The DNA for the CDR3 is TGTGCCAGCTCACCACGGGACAGCTACGAGCAGTACTTC. Translation gives CASSPRDSYEQYF.

J is TRBJ1-1 and V is TRBV29-1, with D possibly matching TRBD1 (5 bases). The CDR3 is 13 amino acids. The V end was cut by 6 bases, the J end by 1 base, with 12 bases between. From germline, CDR1 is SQVTM and CDR2 ANQGSEA. CDR3 nucleotides: TGCAGCGTCGAGCAGGGAGGGAACACTGAAGCTTTCTTT. Translating gives CSVEQGGNTEAFF.

This sequence joins TRBV21-1 and TRBJ2-2; the table's D call TRBD2 went unverified against the DNA. TRBV21-1 corresponds to a pseudogene. The CDR3 has 18 amino acids. The CDR3 DNA reads TGTGCCAGCAGCAAAGGACCGGGACTAGCGGGAGTGGCCGGGGAGCTGTTTTTT. It translates to CASSKGPGLAGVAGELFF.

The genes are TRBV28 and TRBJ2-5, with TRBD1 matching over 7 bases. The closer fit of TRBJ2-7 to the DNA end suggests the J call may be wrong. Germline V CDR1 and CDR2: MDHEN, SYDVKM. This CDR3 has 15 residues. In nucleotides, the CDR3 is TGTGCCAGCAGTGAGGGGACAGATCCAACCTACGAGCAGTACTTC. Translating gives CASSEGTDPTYEQYF.

The V and J genes are TRBV6-5 and TRBJ2-7, with TRBD2 identical over 9 bases. From germline, CDR1 is MNHEY and CDR2 SVGAGI. The CDR3 is made up of 15 amino acids. The V segment lost 2 bases and the J segment 1 base; nucleotides outside the gene matches: 3. The CDR3 DNA reads as TGTGCCAGCAGTTACAGCGGGGGGTGGTCCTACGAGCAGTACTTC. Its translation: CASSYSGGWSYEQYF.

The chain is built from TRBV5-4 and TRBJ2-7; 12 bases are a match to TRBD1. V gave up 4 bases and J gave up 5 bases; unmatched junction bases: 7. Per germline, CDR1 SGHNT and CDR2 YYREEE (reference sequence). The CDR3 loop spans 15 amino acids. The CDR3 region is CASSTSGTGGNEQYF. The CDR3 DNA follows: TGTGCCAGCAGCACTTCCGGGACAGGGGGCAACGAGCAGTACTTC.

This rearrangement joins TRBV7-9 to TRBJ2-1; TRBD1 matches 7 bases. Per germline, CDR1 SEHNR and CDR2 FQNEAQ (reference sequence). The CDR3 covers 16 residues. Trimming took 6 bases from V and 2 from J; bases not matched to a gene: 10. The CDR3 DNA sequence: TGTGCCAGCAGACCGGGACAGAGAGACACCTACAATGAGCAGTTCTTC. Translation: CASRPGQRDTYNEQFF. Full variable domain (missing parts from reference TRBV7-9 and TRBJ2-1): DTGVSQNPRHKITKRGQNVTFRCDPISEHNRLYWYRQTLGQGPEFLTYFQNEAQLEKSRLLSDRFSAERPKGSFSTLEIQRTEQGDSAMYLCASRPGQRDTYNEQFFGPGTRLTVL.

The chain combines TRBV6-6 with TRBJ1-3; D unclear. Germline V CDR1 and CDR2: MNHNY, SVGAGI (reference sequence). Trimming left V 6 bases short and J 0 bases short, with 12 bases between. The CDR3 is made up of 15 amino acids. CDR3 in DNA: TGTGCCAGCAGCTTACAGCCAACCTCTGGAAACACCATATATTTT. Residues: CASSLQPTSGNTIYF.

The J gene is TRBJ2-4, the V gene TRBV2; no clear D. CDR3 length: 11 amino acids. Looked up from germline, CDR1 is SNHLY and CDR2 is FYNNEI. V lost 8 bases, J lost 6 bases, and 8 bases lay in between. This chain's CDR3 is CASGSLNIQYF. The CDR3 DNA is TGTGCCAGCGGCTCTTTAAACATTCAGTACTTC.

The chain uses TRBV5-1 and TRBJ2-7; D is unclear. Germline CDR1 and CDR2: SGHRS and YFSETQ. Trimming left V 0 bases short and J 5 bases short, with 12 bases between. The CDR3 covers 14 residues. The CDR3 DNA reads TGCGCCAGCAGCTTGGACCCATCAAGCCACGAGCAGTACTTC. It translates to CASSLDPSSHEQYF.

V and J are TRBV14 and TRBJ1-6, with D uncertain. V lost 3 bases to trimming and J lost 0 bases, with 3 bases between them. The CDR3 length is 14 residues. The germline CDR1 and CDR2 sequences are SGHDN and FVKESK. CDR3 bases: TGTGCCAGCAGCCAGGCCTCCTATAATTCACCCCTCCACTTT. It encodes CASSQASYNSPLHF.

V gene TRBV7-9 combines with J gene TRBJ1-1; 9 bases fit TRBD1. The CDR3 is 15 residues long. J gave up 9 bases and V 5 bases, and 13 bases lay outside the gene matches. Germline V lookup: CDR1 SEHNR, CDR2 FQNEAQ (reference sequence). CDR3 sequence (DNA): TGTGCCAGCAGCCCTTACCGGGACAGGGATTTCCAAGCTTTCTTT. This gives the protein CASSPYRDRDFQAFF.

In this sample, this clone turned up a few times. The chain employs TRBV5-4 and TRBJ1-6; tentative D call: TRBD1 (6 bases). V was cut by 6 bases and J by 7 bases, with 14 bases left in between. The CDR3 loop spans 14 amino acids. Germline assignment: CDR1 SGHNT and CDR2 YYREEE (reference sequence). CDR3 nucleotides: TGTGCCAGCACCCTCGGGCAGGGGAATTCACCCCTCCACTTT. It translates to CASTLGQGNSPLHF.

The chain uses TRBV6-4 and TRBJ2-1; 8 positions match TRBD2. The CDR3 is made up of 16 amino acids. CDR1 is MRHNA, CDR2 SNTAGT, per germline. J lost 9 bases, V lost 3 bases, and 13 bases had no gene match. In DNA, the CDR3 is TGTGCCAGCAGTGAGGGATCGGCGCGGGAGGCGGGTGAGCAGTTCTTC. Protein sequence: CASSEGSAREAGEQFF.

V and J are TRBV6-1 and TRBJ2-7, with a weak D call TRBD1 (6 bases). This CDR3 comprises 13 residues. Trimming stripped 2 bases from V and 6 bases from J, with 11 bases between. CDR1 and CDR2 from the germline V gene are MNHNS and SASEGT. The CDR3 is CASSETSGAEQYF. The DNA for the CDR3 is TGTGCCAGCAGTGAAACTTCAGGGGCCGAGCAGTACTTC.

The chain combines TRBV18 with TRBJ2-7; TRBD2 agrees at 7 bases. Trimming took 0 bases from V and 7 from J; bases not matched to a gene: 6. Per germline, CDR1 KGHSH and CDR2 LQKENI. CDR3 length: 14 amino acids. As DNA, the CDR3 is TGTGCCAGCTCACCACCGCTAGCGGAGGGGGAGCAGTACTTC. Translated, it gives CASSPPLAEGEQYF.

The chain joins TRBV11-2 to TRBJ2-7; 7 bases match TRBD1. Germline V CDR1 and CDR2: SGHAT, FQNNGV. The V gene end was trimmed by 5 bases and the J gene end by 0 bases; junction bases not matched to a gene: 10. The CDR3 contains 16 residues. CDR3 bases: TGTGCCAGCAGCAAATGGGGACAGACCTCCTCCTACGAGCAGTACTTC. Translated: CASSKWGQTSSYEQYF.

This chain joins TRBV9 and TRBJ2-7; TRBD1 aligns across 9 bases. This CDR3 is 14 amino acids long. The trim removed 4 bases at V and 6 bases at J, leaving 8 bases unmatched. Germline V gene sequence: CDR1 SGDLS, CDR2 YYNGEE. CDR3: CASSLGQGRGEQYF. The CDR3 coding sequence is TGTGCCAGCAGCCTGGGACAGGGAAGAGGCGAGCAGTACTTC.

The chain joins TRBV9 to TRBJ2-3, with 8 bases aligning to TRBD1. The CDR3 runs to 15 residues. The V gene's germline CDR1 is SGDLS and CDR2 YYNGEE. V dropped 0 bases and J dropped 0; count of bases not matched to a gene: 0. This CDR3 reads CASSVGTGSTDTQYF. DNA for the CDR3: TGTGCCAGCAGCGTAGGGACAGGGAGCACAGATACGCAGTATTTT. Looking up the rest from reference TRBV9 and TRBJ2-3 gives the full variable domain: DSGVTQTPKHLITATGQRVTLRCSPRSGDLSVYWYQQSLDQGLQFLIQYYNGEERAKGNILERFSAQQFPDLHSELNLSSLELGDSALYFCASSVGTGSTDTQYFGPGTRLTVL.

The chain is built from TRBV28 and TRBJ1-1, with D maybe TRBD1 (5 bases). This CDR3 contains 15 residues. Germline V gene data show CDR1 as MDHEN and CDR2 as SYDVKM. V was pared by 5 bases and J by 0 bases, with 13 bases between. CDR3 region: CASSPRAGLNTEAFF. Written as DNA, the CDR3 is TGTGCCAGCAGTCCCCGCGCAGGGTTGAACACTGAAGCTTTCTTT.

The CDR3 region has the DNA TGTGCCAGCAGCACCCATGGGGACAGGTTCTATGGCTACACCTTC. Protein: CASSTHGDRFYGYTF. This chain links TRBV7-8 with TRBJ1-2; 8 bases fit TRBD1. The germline CDR1 and CDR2 sequences are SGHVS and FQNEAQ. J was trimmed by 4 bases and V by 5 bases; bases with no gene match: 9. The CDR3 loop spans 15 amino acids. The full variable domain, in which reference TRBV7-8 and TRBJ1-2 provide the parts outside the CDR3, is GAGVSQSPRYKVAKRGQDVALRCDPISGHVSLFWYQQALGQGPEFLTYFQNEAQLDKSGLPSDRFFAERPEGSVSTLKIQRTQQEDSAVYLCASSTHGDRFYGYTFGSGTRLTVV.

The chain links TRBV25-1 to TRBJ1-3; a possible D gene is TRBD1 (6 bases). This CDR3 has 15 residues. CDR1 is MGHDK and CDR2 is SYGVNS in the germline V gene. V was clipped by 4 bases and J by 3 bases, with 13 bases between them. The CDR3 nucleotides read TGTGCCAGCAGTGGTACAGGGTACAATGGAAACACCATATATTTT. This encodes CASSGTGYNGNTIYF.

The chain uses TRBV15 and TRBJ1-1, with a tentative D call TRBD1 (5 bases). V shed 4 bases and J shed 2 bases, with 14 bases lying between them. Germline V gene data show CDR1 as LNHNV and CDR2 as YYDKDF (reference sequence). This CDR3 is 15 amino acids long. CDR3: CATSTRGLKNTEAFF. CDR3 nucleotides: TGTGCCACCAGCACGCGGGGACTGAAAAACACTGAAGCTTTCTTT.

The rearrangement links TRBV28 to TRBJ2-7, with 9 bases aligning to TRBD1. V lost 5 bases and J lost 6; bases outside the gene matches: 5. There are 13 residues in the CDR3. Per germline, CDR1 MDHEN and CDR2 SYDVKM. The CDR3 here is CASSAGQGREQYF. Here the CDR3 DNA reads TGTGCCAGCAGTGCGGGACAGGGACGCGAGCAGTACTTC.

This chain uses TRBV10-2 with TRBJ2-1, with 11 nucleotides matching TRBD2. This CDR3 region has 15 residues. Germline values: CDR1 WSHSY, CDR2 SAAADI. J gave up 1 base and V 7 bases, and 3 bases lay outside the gene matches. The CDR3 reads CASKVAGGSYNEQFF. The CDR3 coding sequence is TGCGCCAGCAAGGTAGCGGGGGGGTCCTACAATGAGCAGTTCTTC.